The 26 T cell receptor beta chains listed next were all sequenced from one sample in a study of beta chain features in type 1 diabetes. Expressed TCRB transcripts were sequenced because the entire RNA isolate underwent reverse transcription. Repertoires were generated with immunoSEQ multiplex PCR, while TCRdb's copy carries only in-frame clones and drops some. The table shows 300,000 to 400,000 clones, with approximately 11% occurring only once. Material: naive CD4+ T cells from blood. The source is a woman aged 25 to 45 in good health.

This clone showed up just a few times. V is TRBV7-3 and J is TRBJ2-5; 15 nucleotides match TRBD2. V gave up 5 bases and J gave up 9 bases; unmatched junction bases: 7. Looked up from germline, CDR1 is SGHTA and CDR2 is FQGTGA. This CDR3 is built from 15 residues. This chain's CDR3 is CASSKGLAGGLPQYF. CDR3 bases: TGTGCCAGCAGCAAGGGACTAGCGGGAGGCCTGCCCCAGTACTTC.

The CDR3 DNA sequence: TGTGCCAGCAGTTTGGTAGCGGGAGGCGCAGATACGCAGTATTTT. Translated: CASSLVAGGADTQYF. V is TRBV6-5 and J is TRBJ2-3; 10 bases map to TRBD2. Per germline, CDR1 MNHEY and CDR2 SVGAGI. V shed 4 bases and J 4 bases; nucleotides not matched to a gene: 5. The CDR3 covers 15 residues.

The chain recombines TRBV7-2 with TRBJ2-1, with D perhaps TRBD2 (6 bases). Trimming left V 2 bases short and J 3 bases short, with 14 bases between. This CDR3 has 16 amino acids. Germline V gives CDR1 SGHTA, CDR2 FQGNSA. DNA for the CDR3: TGTGCCAGCAGCTTAAACGGGGTTAGCGGCTACAATGAGCAGTTCTTC. This gives the protein CASSLNGVSGYNEQFF.

In this sample, this clone turned up a few times. The V gene is TRBV18, the J gene TRBJ2-5; D is ambiguous. The CDR3 runs to 15 residues. CDR1 KGHSH and CDR2 LQKENI come from the germline V gene. The V end lost 0 bases, the J end lost 0 bases, and 8 bases lay between the germline ends. CDR3 residues: CASSPPGRYQETQYF. CDR3 nucleotide sequence: TGTGCCAGCTCACCACCTGGCAGGTACCAAGAGACCCAGTACTTC.

V usage is TRBV7-9 and J usage is TRBJ2-7; 7 nucleotides agree with TRBD2. The germline CDR1 and CDR2 sequences are SEHNR and FQNEAQ (reference sequence). J was trimmed by 3 bases and V by 1 base; bases with no gene match: 3. The CDR3 consists of 14 residues. The CDR3 sequence: CASSLGRGNYEQYF. CDR3 in DNA: TGTGCCAGCAGCTTAGGGCGGGGGAACTACGAGCAGTACTTC.

This rearrangement joins TRBV27 to TRBJ1-2; D possibly corresponds to TRBD1 (5 bases). The V end was cut by 5 bases, the J end by 3 bases, with 13 bases between. The CDR3 loop spans 14 amino acids. The germline gives CDR1 MNHEY, CDR2 SMNVEV (reference sequence). This chain's CDR3 is CASSHQGKDYGYTF. CDR3 nucleotide sequence: TGTGCCAGCAGTCATCAGGGAAAGGACTATGGCTACACCTTC.

This clone turned up a few times. The chain recombines TRBV11-2 with TRBJ2-7; D may be TRBD2 (6 bases). Looked up from germline, CDR1 is SGHAT and CDR2 is FQNNGV. The CDR3 has 16 amino acids. Deletions cut 7 bases from V and 4 bases from J, with 23 bases between. The DNA of the CDR3 is TGTGCCAGCACCCCGCATCGTCGACCGGGGGAATACGAGCAGTACTTC. Its protein product is CASTPHRRPGEYEQYF.

This clone was counted between two and nine times. The chain carries TRBV7-6 and TRBJ2-5; a possible D gene is TRBD2 (5 bases). The germline V gene has CDR1 SGHVS and CDR2 FNYEAQ. The CDR3 covers 15 residues. Trimming removed 6 bases at V and 4 bases at J, with 18 bases between. As DNA, the CDR3 is TGTGCCAGCAGTCCGGGAACACTACCCCGAGAGACCCAGTACTTC. This translates into CASSPGTLPRETQYF.

This clone was detected a few times. This CDR3 is also generated by other DNA sequences in the sample. The rearrangement links TRBV18 to TRBJ2-7; D is uncertain. CDR3 length equals 12 residues. CDR1 is KGHSH, CDR2 LQKENI, per germline. Deletions cut 3 bases from V and 2 bases from J, with 5 bases between. The CDR3 is CASSPQTYEQYF. CDR3 DNA: TGTGCCAGCTCACCCCAAACCTACGAGCAGTACTTC. The whole variable domain, filled in from reference TRBV18 and TRBJ2-7, reads NAGVMQNPRHLVRRRGQEARLRCSPMKGHSHVYWYRQLPEEGLKFMVYLQKENIIDESGMPKERFSAEFPKEGPSILRIQQVVRGDSAAYFCASSPQTYEQYFGPGTRLTVT.

V and J are TRBV7-9 and TRBJ2-7; possibly TRBD2 for D (5 bases). V lost 3 bases to trimming and J lost 3 bases, with 15 bases between them. Germline V lookup: CDR1 SEHNR, CDR2 FQNEAQ (reference sequence). The CDR3 is 15 residues long. For the CDR3, the DNA is TGTGCCAGCAGCTTTGGTACCTACGGGGACTACGAGCAGTACTTC. Amino acids: CASSFGTYGDYEQYF.

In its sample, this clone was seen a few times. The chain joins TRBV28 to TRBJ1-5; D not resolved. Germline V gene data show CDR1 as MDHEN and CDR2 as SYDVKM. V lost 2 bases, J lost 1 base, and 9 bases lay in between. The CDR3 consists of 15 residues. The CDR3 protein is CASSLLQRSNQPQHF. CDR3 nucleotides: TGTGCCAGCAGTTTACTACAGAGAAGCAATCAGCCCCAGCATTTT.

This clone was picked up a small number of times. V and J are TRBV7-3 and TRBJ2-5; 7 nucleotides align to TRBD1. CDR3 length: 13 residues. Unmatched junction bases numbered 2, after V lost 5 bases and J lost 2 bases. Germline CDR1 is SGHTA and CDR2 is FQGTGA. Written as DNA, the CDR3 is TGTGCCAGCAGCGTGGGACAGCAAGAGACCCAGTACTTC. Its protein product is CASSVGQQETQYF.

The V gene is TRBV5-6, the J gene TRBJ2-7; a possible D gene is TRBD2 (6 bases). V lost 0 bases, J lost 6 bases, and 13 bases lay in between. Germline V lookup: CDR1 SGHDT, CDR2 YYEEEE. The CDR3 is made up of 14 amino acids. The CDR3 sequence: CASSLARGLGEQYF. For the CDR3, the DNA is TGTGCCAGCAGCTTGGCGCGGGGTCTGGGCGAGCAGTACTTC.

This clone was seen only a few times. The chain combines TRBV5-8 with TRBJ2-4, with D maybe TRBD1 (5 bases). This CDR3 spans 14 amino acids. With 2 bases removed from V and 9 bases from J, the gap between germline ends came to 15 bases. Germline CDR1 is SGHTS and CDR2 is YDEGEE. Here the CDR3 reads CASSLVQGSGIQYF. The CDR3 DNA reads as TGTGCCAGCAGCTTAGTCCAGGGTAGTGGCATTCAGTACTTC.

Remarks on this clone: Distinct nucleotide sequences in the sample also encode this CDR3. V and J are TRBV5-4 and TRBJ1-1; D gene uncertain. Trimming stripped 4 bases from V and 2 bases from J, with 3 bases between. The CDR3 runs to 11 residues. Germline V lookup: CDR1 SGHNT, CDR2 YYREEE (reference sequence). The CDR3 is CASSLNTEAFF. The CDR3 nucleotides are TGTGCCAGCAGCCTAAACACTGAAGCTTTCTTT.

The rearrangement uses TRBV7-2 and TRBJ2-6; TRBD1 might be the D (5 bases). Trimming cost V 6 bases and J 0 bases, with 12 bases left between them. The germline V gene encodes CDR1 SGHTA and CDR2 FQGNSA. There are 16 residues in the CDR3. The CDR3 protein is CASRSGILSGANVLTF. DNA for the CDR3: TGTGCCAGCAGGTCAGGGATACTCTCTGGGGCCAACGTCCTGACTTTC.

The chain joins TRBV18 to TRBJ1-4; 7 bases map to TRBD1. V gave up 3 bases and J gave up 4 bases; unmatched junction bases: 5. CDR1 is KGHSH, CDR2 LQKENI, per germline. The CDR3 runs to 15 residues. The CDR3: CASSPETGVNEKLFF. In DNA, the CDR3 is TGTGCCAGCTCACCGGAAACAGGGGTTAATGAAAAACTGTTTTTT.

The chain is built from TRBV28 and TRBJ2-3; 7 bases are a match to TRBD2. Germline V gives CDR1 MDHEN, CDR2 SYDVKM. V was pared by 3 bases and J by 4 bases, with 7 bases of the junction left unmatched. The CDR3 loop spans 15 amino acids. The CDR3 bases are TGTGCCAGCAGTTTGTCACCCGGGAGGTCAGATACGCAGTATTTT. Translation gives CASSLSPGRSDTQYF. The variable domain in full, with the rest retrieved from reference TRBV28 and TRBJ2-3, is DVKVTQSSRYLVKRTGEKVFLECVQDMDHENMFWYRQDPGLGLRLIYFSYDVKMKEKGDIPEGYSVSREKKERFSLILESASTNQTSMYLCASSLSPGRSDTQYFGPGTRLTVL.

The rearrangement uses TRBV4-3 and TRBJ2-7; maybe TRBD1 (6 bases). With 0 bases removed from V and 6 bases from J, the gap between germline ends came to 15 bases. The CDR3 covers 15 residues. CDR1 and CDR2 (germline): LGHNA, YSLEER. CDR3 DNA sequence: TGCGCCAGCAGCCAAGAAGGTAACAGGGCGGGCGAGCAGTACTTC. Translated: CASSQEGNRAGEQYF.

This clone was found a few times. This rearrangement joins TRBV7-2 to TRBJ2-5; D may be TRBD1 (6 bases). Trimming shortened V by 6 bases and J by 2 bases, and 13 bases separated the two germline ends. The length of the CDR3 is 14 residues. The germline CDR1 and CDR2 sequences are SGHTA and FQGNSA. The CDR3 DNA follows: TGTGCCAGCAGGTCGACAGGCCATCAAGAGACCCAGTACTTC. Protein product: CASRSTGHQETQYF. The variable domain in full, completed from reference TRBV7-2 and TRBJ2-5, reads GAGVSQSPSNKVTEKGKDVELRCDPISGHTALYWYRQSLGQGLEFLIYFQGNSAPDKSGLPSDRFSAERTGGSVSTLTIQRTQQEDSAVYLCASRSTGHQETQYFGPGTRLLVL.

V gene TRBV5-4 combines with J gene TRBJ1-1, with D possibly matching TRBD1 (6 bases). Germline loops: CDR1 SGHNT, CDR2 YYREEE (reference sequence). Trimming removed 4 bases from V and 2 bases from J, with 12 bases in between. The CDR3 is 14 residues long. CDR3 region: CASSPGQTNTEAFF. The CDR3 region has the DNA TGTGCCAGCAGCCCCGGACAGACAAACACTGAAGCTTTCTTT.

This clone occurred a few times. J is TRBJ2-5 and V is TRBV5-4; a weak D match, TRBD2 (5 bases). This CDR3 region has 14 residues. V was trimmed by 6 bases and J by 5 bases, leaving 17 bases between them. The germline CDR1 and CDR2 sequences are SGHNT and YYREEE (reference sequence). For the CDR3, the DNA is TGTGCCAGCACAAGGGAGAGTAGCCAGGAGACCCAGTACTTC. Protein: CASTRESSQETQYF.

This clone has only a few counts. J is TRBJ1-5 and V is TRBV2, with D maybe TRBD1 (6 bases). CDR1 is SNHLY, CDR2 FYNNEI, per germline. Trimming removed 4 bases at V and 7 bases at J, with 14 bases between. This CDR3 contains 14 residues. This CDR3 is CASSGSGGTQPQHF. Here the CDR3 DNA reads TGTGCCAGCAGTGGGTCTGGGGGCACGCAGCCCCAGCATTTT.

This clone was seen a handful of times. The chain recombines TRBV7-9 with TRBJ2-1, with D perhaps matching TRBD2 (7 bases). The germline V gene has CDR1 SEHNR and CDR2 FQNEAQ (reference sequence). CDR3 length: 14 amino acids. Trimming stripped 6 bases from V and 2 bases from J, with 11 bases between. The CDR3 DNA sequence: TGTGCCAGCAGAGGGGGGGCGGCCTACAATGAGCAGTTCTTC. Residues: CASRGGAAYNEQFF.

This clone was seen a handful of times. Other DNA sequences in this sample translate to the same CDR3. The rearrangement joins TRBV27 to TRBJ2-7; 10 bases map to TRBD1. This CDR3 contains 13 residues. The V gene's germline CDR1 is MNHEY and CDR2 SMNVEV (reference sequence). V shed 8 bases and J 3 bases; nucleotides not matched to a gene: 4. The CDR3 loop reads CASGRDRGYEQYF. The DNA of the CDR3 is TGTGCCAGCGGCCGGGACAGGGGCTACGAGCAGTACTTC.

V gene TRBV29-1 combines with J gene TRBJ2-2, with TRBD2 matching over 7 bases. Trimming took 7 bases from V and 6 from J; bases not matched to a gene: 8. Germline CDR1 reads SQVTM; CDR2 reads ANQGSEA. CDR3 length: 13 amino acids. CDR3 in amino acids: CSALWGGAGELFF. Here the CDR3 DNA reads TGCAGCGCCCTTTGGGGGGGAGCCGGGGAGCTGTTTTTT.